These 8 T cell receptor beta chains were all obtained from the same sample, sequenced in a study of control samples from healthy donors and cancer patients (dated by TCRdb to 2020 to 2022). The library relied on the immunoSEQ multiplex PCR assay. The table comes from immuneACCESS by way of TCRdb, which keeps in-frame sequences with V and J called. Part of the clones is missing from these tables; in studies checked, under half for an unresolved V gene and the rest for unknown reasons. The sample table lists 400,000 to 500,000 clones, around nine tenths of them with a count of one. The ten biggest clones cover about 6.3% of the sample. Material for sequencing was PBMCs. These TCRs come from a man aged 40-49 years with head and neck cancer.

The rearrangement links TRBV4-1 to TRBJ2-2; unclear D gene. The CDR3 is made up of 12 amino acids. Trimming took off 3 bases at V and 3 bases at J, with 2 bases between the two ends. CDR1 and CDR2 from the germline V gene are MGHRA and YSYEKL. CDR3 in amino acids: CASSQYTGELFF. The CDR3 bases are TGCGCCAGCAGCCAGTACACCGGGGAGCTGTTTTTT.

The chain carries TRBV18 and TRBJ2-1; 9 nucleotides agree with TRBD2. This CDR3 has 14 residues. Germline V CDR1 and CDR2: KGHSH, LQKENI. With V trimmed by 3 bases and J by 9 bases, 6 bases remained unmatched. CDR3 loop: CASSPSGGLGEQFF. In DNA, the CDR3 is TGTGCCAGCTCACCGAGCGGGGGGCTGGGTGAGCAGTTCTTC. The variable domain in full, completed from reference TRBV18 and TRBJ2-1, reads NAGVMQNPRHLVRRRGQEARLRCSPMKGHSHVYWYRQLPEEGLKFMVYLQKENIIDESGMPKERFSAEFPKEGPSILRIQQVVRGDSAAYFCASSPSGGLGEQFFGPGTRLTVL.

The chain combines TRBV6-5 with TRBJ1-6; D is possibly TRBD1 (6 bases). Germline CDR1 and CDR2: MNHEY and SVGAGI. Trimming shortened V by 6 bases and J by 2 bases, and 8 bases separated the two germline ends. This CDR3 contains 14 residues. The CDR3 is CASRSGAYNSPLHF. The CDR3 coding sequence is TGTGCCAGCAGGTCAGGGGCCTATAATTCACCCCTCCACTTT.

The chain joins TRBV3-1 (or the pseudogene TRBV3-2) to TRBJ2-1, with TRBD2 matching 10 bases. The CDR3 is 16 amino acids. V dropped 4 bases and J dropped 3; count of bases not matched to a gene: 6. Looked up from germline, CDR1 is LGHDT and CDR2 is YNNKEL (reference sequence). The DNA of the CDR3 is TGTGCCAGCAGCCGACATACTAGCGGGATCTACAATGAGCAGTTCTTC. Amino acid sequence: CASSRHTSGIYNEQFF.

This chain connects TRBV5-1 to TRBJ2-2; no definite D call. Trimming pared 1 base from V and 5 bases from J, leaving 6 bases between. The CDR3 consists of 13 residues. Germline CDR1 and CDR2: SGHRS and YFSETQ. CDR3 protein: CASSLSLTGELFF. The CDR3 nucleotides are TGCGCCAGCAGCTTGAGCCTTACCGGGGAGCTGTTTTTT.

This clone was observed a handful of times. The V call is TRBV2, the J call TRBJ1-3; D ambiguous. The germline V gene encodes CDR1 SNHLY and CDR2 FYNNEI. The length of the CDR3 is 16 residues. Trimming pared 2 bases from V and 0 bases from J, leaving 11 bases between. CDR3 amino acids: CASSESNTLSGNTIYF. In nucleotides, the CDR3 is TGTGCCAGCAGTGAATCCAACACTCTCTCTGGAAACACCATATATTTT.

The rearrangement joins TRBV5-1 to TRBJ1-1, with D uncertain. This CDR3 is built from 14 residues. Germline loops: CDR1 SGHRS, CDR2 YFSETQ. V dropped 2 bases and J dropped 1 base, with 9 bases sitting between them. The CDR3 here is CASSFGPSNTEAFF. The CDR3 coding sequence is TGCGCCAGCAGCTTTGGCCCTTCGAACACTGAAGCTTTCTTT.

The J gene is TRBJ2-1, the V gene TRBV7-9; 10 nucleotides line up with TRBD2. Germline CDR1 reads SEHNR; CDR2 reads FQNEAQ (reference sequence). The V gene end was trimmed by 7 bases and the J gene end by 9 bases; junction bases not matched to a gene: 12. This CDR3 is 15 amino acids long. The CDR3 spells CASTSLAGEGSEQFF. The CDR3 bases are TGTGCCAGCACCTCGCTAGCGGGAGAAGGAAGTGAGCAGTTCTTC.